Below, 19 T cell receptor beta chains from the same sample are listed, as sequenced in a study of vaccination effects on CD4 cells after COVID-19. These receptors' targets are unknown. Having been cultured for about 10 days, the cells underwent CD4+ T cell isolation. This table comes from immunoSEQ multiplex PCR, and its TCRdb copy is limited to in-frame clones, with some not included. The table lists around 50,000 clones, about 80% of them singletons, with about 11% in the top ten. The sample consisted of CD4+ T cells from PBMCs cultured without peptide, taken before COVID-19 vaccination. The origin of the receptors is a human donor who had a prior SARS-CoV-2 infection.

The chain couples TRBV14 to TRBJ2-1; TRBD2 matches 8 bases. The CDR3 is 16 residues long. CDR1 is SGHDN, CDR2 FVKESK, per germline. The V segment lost 2 bases and the J segment 0 bases; nucleotides outside the gene matches: 3. The CDR3 nucleotides are TGTGCCAGCAGCCAACCGGGAGGGTTCTCCTACAATGAGCAGTTCTTC. Protein: CASSQPGGFSYNEQFF.

This clone was recorded a few times. The CDR3, as DNA: TGCGCCAGCAGTCAAAGGCCCCCAGGGGATGGAAACACCATATATTTT. Its translation is CASSQRPPGDGNTIYF. The chain links TRBV5-1 to TRBJ1-3, with D possibly being TRBD1 (6 bases). This CDR3 is 16 amino acids long. V was shortened by 5 bases and J by 3 bases, with 18 bases between the two germline ends. CDR1 is SGHRS, CDR2 YFSETQ, per germline. The whole variable domain, filled in from reference TRBV5-1 and TRBJ1-3, reads KAGVTQTPRYLIKTRGQQVTLSCSPISGHRSVSWYQQTPGQGLQFLFEYFSETQRNKGNFPGRFSGRQFSNSRSEMNVSTLELGDSALYLCASSQRPPGDGNTIYFGEGSWLTVV.

V usage is TRBV4-1 and J usage is TRBJ2-7; 7 bases map to TRBD2. The ends lost 1 base at V and 3 bases at J; junction bases unmatched: 12. Germline CDR1 reads MGHRA; CDR2 reads YSYEKL. The CDR3 consists of 17 residues. This CDR3 reads CASSQVPLGLAVYEQYF. In DNA form, the CDR3 reads TGCGCCAGCAGCCAAGTCCCCCTTGGTCTAGCGGTCTACGAGCAGTACTTC.

V gene TRBV7-2 combines with J gene TRBJ1-5, with TRBD1 matching 10 bases. The germline gives CDR1 SGHTA, CDR2 FQGNSA. The CDR3 loop spans 14 amino acids. V trimming: 3 bases; J trimming: 7 bases; junction bases outside the gene matches: 3. The DNA for the CDR3 is TGTGCCAGCAGCTTGACAGGGGGCGACCAGCCCCAGCATTTT. Its translation is CASSLTGGDQPQHF. Together with reference TRBV7-2 and TRBJ1-5, the CDR3 gives the full variable domain: GAGVSQSPSNKVTEKGKDVELRCDPISGHTALYWYRQSLGQGLEFLIYFQGNSAPDKSGLPSDRFSAERTGGSVSTLTIQRTQQEDSAVYLCASSLTGGDQPQHFGDGTRLSIL.

The chain combines TRBV12-5 with TRBJ1-2; weak D call: TRBD1 (6 bases). V was clipped by 2 bases and J by 4 bases, with 14 bases between them. From germline, CDR1 is LGHNT and CDR2 FRNRAP. This CDR3 region has 15 residues. The CDR3 DNA follows: TGTGCTAGTGGTTTGCCAGGGGCATACCTCTATGGCTACACCTTC. This encodes CASGLPGAYLYGYTF.

V usage is TRBV4-3 and J usage is TRBJ2-1; TRBD2 matches 7 bases. The CDR3 has 16 residues. Germline V gives CDR1 LGHNA, CDR2 YSLEER. V trimming: 3 bases; J trimming: 7 bases; junction bases outside the gene matches: 12. The DNA of the CDR3 is TGCGCCAGCAGCCACAAGGGGTTTGGCGGGGGAAATGAGCAGTTCTTC. Its protein is CASSHKGFGGGNEQFF.

This rearrangement joins TRBV3-1 (or the pseudogene TRBV3-2) to TRBJ2-1; possibly TRBD1 or TRBD2 for D (5 bases each). V was trimmed by 3 bases and J by 9 bases, leaving 21 bases between them. The V gene's germline CDR1 is LGHDT and CDR2 YNNKEL (reference sequence). The CDR3 extends over 16 amino acids. For the CDR3, the DNA is TGTGCCAGCAGCCAGGGTGGGACGGGAAGTAGGGCTGAGCAGTTCTTC. The encoded protein is CASSQGGTGSRAEQFF.

J is TRBJ2-3 and V is TRBV4-3; TRBD2 is a possible D gene (6 bases). Germline V lookup: CDR1 LGHNA, CDR2 YSLEER. The CDR3 totals 17 residues. Trimming shortened V by 1 base and J by 2 bases, and 16 bases separated the two germline ends. The CDR3 coding sequence is TGCGCCAGCAGCCAAGGAGTAAGTGTAGCGGTCACAGATACGCAGTATTTT. Translation gives CASSQGVSVAVTDTQYF.

In its sample, this clone was seen a few times. An end of the junction does not agree with germline; a read error may underlie this. The DNA for the CDR3 is TGTGCCAGCAGGGAAGCATCCGGGAGATATCAGCCCCAGCATTTT. This codes for CASREASGRYQPQHF. V usage is TRBV2 and J usage is TRBJ1-5; no clear D. Germline-derived CDR1 and CDR2 are SNHLY and FYNNEI. This CDR3 comprises 15 residues.

The chain uses TRBV7-2 and TRBJ2-1; 11 positions agree with TRBD2. Germline V gives CDR1 SGHTA, CDR2 FQGNSA. CDR3 length: 15 residues. V was clipped by 5 bases and J by 5 bases; unmatched bases: 5. CDR3 region: CASSPRLAGNNEQFF. CDR3 DNA: TGTGCCAGCAGCCCGAGACTAGCGGGGAACAATGAGCAGTTCTTC.

The gene calls are TRBV7-9 and TRBJ2-2; D ambiguous. V was cut by 7 bases and J by 0 bases, with 9 bases left in between. The CDR3 is made up of 14 amino acids. From germline, CDR1 is SEHNR and CDR2 FQNEAQ (reference sequence). The CDR3 region has the DNA TGTGCCAGCACAGCGAAGTCGAACACCGGGGAGCTGTTTTTT. Its translation: CASTAKSNTGELFF.

V is TRBV9 and J is TRBJ2-7; 11 positions match TRBD2. This CDR3 has 17 residues. The V segment lost 0 bases and the J segment 0 bases; nucleotides outside the gene matches: 5. Germline CDR1 is SGDLS and CDR2 is YYNGEE. CDR3 residues: CASSVGLAGGSSYEQYF. The CDR3 bases are TGTGCCAGCAGCGTAGGGCTAGCGGGAGGTAGCTCCTACGAGCAGTACTTC. Full variable domain (remainder filled in from reference TRBV9 and TRBJ2-7): DSGVTQTPKHLITATGQRVTLRCSPRSGDLSVYWYQQSLDQGLQFLIQYYNGEERAKGNILERFSAQQFPDLHSELNLSSLELGDSALYFCASSVGLAGGSSYEQYFGPGTRLTVT.

V gene TRBV3-1 (or the pseudogene TRBV3-2) combines with J gene TRBJ2-7; 11 bases fit TRBD2. The V gene end was trimmed by 4 bases and the J gene end by 0 bases; junction bases not matched to a gene: 2. CDR1 LGHDT and CDR2 YNNKEL come from the germline V gene (reference sequence). The CDR3 is made up of 15 amino acids. This chain's CDR3 is CASSPLAGASYEQYF. In DNA, the CDR3 is TGTGCCAGCAGCCCACTAGCGGGAGCCTCCTACGAGCAGTACTTC.

V and J are TRBV4-2 and TRBJ1-2; tentative D call: TRBD1 (6 bases). The germline V gene has CDR1 LGHNA and CDR2 YNFKEQ. The CDR3 consists of 15 residues. V was pared by 4 bases and J by 0 bases, with 12 bases between. The CDR3 spells CASSLDSIANYGYTF. DNA for the CDR3: TGTGCCAGCAGCCTGGACAGTATAGCTAACTATGGCTACACCTTC.

The chain has TRBV12-3 or TRBV12-4 and TRBJ1-1, with D possibly matching TRBD1 (6 bases). Trimming took 6 bases from V and 9 from J, leaving 14 bases between them. The CDR3 sequence is 12 residues long. CDR3 in DNA: TGTGCCAGCAGCCAACAGGGCGGGAAAGCTTTCTTT. It encodes CASSQQGGKAFF.

The chain uses TRBV12-3 or TRBV12-4 and TRBJ1-1, with TRBD1 matching over 7 bases. Trimming removed 6 bases from V and 3 bases from J; junction bases left unmatched: 4. There are 13 residues in the CDR3. The CDR3, as DNA: TGTGCCAGCAGAACCACAGGGGACACTGAAGCTTTCTTT. Its translation is CASRTTGDTEAFF.

In its sample, this clone was seen many times. The chain uses TRBV27 and TRBJ2-1; D is perhaps TRBD2 (6 bases). Germline V CDR1 and CDR2: MNHEY, SMNVEV (reference sequence). The CDR3 covers 16 residues. Trimming pared 4 bases from V and 2 bases from J, leaving 15 bases between. The CDR3: CASSYFRSGAYNEQFF. The CDR3 DNA follows: TGTGCCAGCAGTTACTTTCGTAGCGGCGCCTACAATGAGCAGTTCTTC.

The rearrangement links TRBV2 to TRBJ1-6; D uncertain. Germline CDR1 SNHLY, CDR2 FYNNEI. This CDR3 has 13 residues. V shed 3 bases and J shed 4 bases, with 4 bases lying between them. The CDR3 DNA reads as TGTGCCAGCAGTGATGGGTATAATTCACCCCTCCACTTT. The encoded protein is CASSDGYNSPLHF.

The gene calls are TRBV24-1 and TRBJ2-7; D not certain. CDR3 size: 13 residues. V was shortened by 4 bases and J by 7 bases, with 13 bases between the two germline ends. CDR1 is KGHDR, CDR2 SFDVKD, per germline. CDR3 region: CATSDRSTGEQYF. In DNA form, the CDR3 reads TGTGCCACCAGTGACCGTTCCACTGGAGAGCAGTACTTC.